Below, 8 T cell receptor beta chains from the same sample are listed, as sequenced in a study of blood T cell repertoires in COVID-19. This table comes from immunoSEQ multiplex PCR, and its TCRdb copy is limited to in-frame clones, with some not included. The sample yields 120,000 or so clones, roughly 90% seen once. Sequencing was done on a sample of peripheral blood. These receptors were taken from a woman in her sixties with COVID-19, enrolled during active disease.

The chain links TRBV7-8 to TRBJ2-1, with a possible D match to TRBD1 (6 bases). Germline CDR1 reads SGHVS; CDR2 reads FQNEAQ. The V gene lost 0 bases and the J gene lost 2 bases, with 17 bases spanning the gap. There are 18 residues in the CDR3. In DNA, the CDR3 is TGTGCCAGCAGCTTAGCGGAGTTTGGCACAGGGACCTACAATGAGCAGTTCTTC. This gives the protein CASSLAEFGTGTYNEQFF.

The chain is built from TRBV19 and TRBJ1-2; D is unresolved. From germline, CDR1 is LNHDA and CDR2 SQIVND (reference sequence). This CDR3 comprises 15 residues. V lost 3 bases and J 7 bases, leaving 18 bases between the germline ends. The CDR3: CASSISGNRGSGYTF. The CDR3, as DNA: TGTGCCAGTAGTATCTCGGGTAACAGAGGGAGTGGCTACACCTTC.

In this sample, this clone turned up once. The gene calls are TRBV13 and TRBJ2-1; TRBD2 matches 9 bases. The germline CDR1 and CDR2 sequences are PRHDT and FYEKMQ (reference sequence). V trimming: 0 bases; J trimming: 5 bases; junction bases outside the gene matches: 2. The CDR3 runs to 15 residues. CDR3 sequence reads: CASSLGRGGNNEQFF. The CDR3 DNA follows: TGTGCCAGCAGCTTAGGGCGGGGGGGAAACAATGAGCAGTTCTTC.

V gene TRBV7-9 combines with J gene TRBJ1-4; D gene unclear. This CDR3 has 14 amino acids. Trimming left V 8 bases short and J 8 bases short, with 18 bases between. The germline CDR1 and CDR2 sequences are SEHNR and FQNEAQ (reference sequence). The CDR3 here is CASCSGEGTEKLFF. The CDR3 DNA reads as TGTGCCAGCTGTAGTGGGGAGGGAACGGAAAAACTGTTTTTT.

On this clone itself: A read error may account for a junction end that differs from germline. The J gene is TRBJ1-4, the V gene TRBV30, with D maybe TRBD1 (6 bases). The length of the CDR3 is 12 residues. CDR1 is GTSNPN, CDR2 SVGIG, per germline (reference sequence). This CDR3 reads CAGSRGAGASVF. For the CDR3, the DNA is TGTGCCGGATCCCGGGGGGCCGGGGCCTCAGTTTTT.

J is TRBJ1-1 and V is TRBV7-8; 8 nucleotides line up with TRBD1. CDR1 SGHVS and CDR2 FQNEAQ come from the germline V gene. There are 16 residues in the CDR3. With V trimmed by 3 bases and J by 0 bases, 6 bases remained unmatched. In nucleotides, the CDR3 is TGTGCCAGCAGCTTTTTACAGGGGGAACTGAACACTGAAGCTTTCTTT. Its protein is CASSFLQGELNTEAFF. Based on the CDR3 plus reference TRBV7-8 and TRBJ1-1, the full variable domain is GAGVSQSPRYKVAKRGQDVALRCDPISGHVSLFWYQQALGQGPEFLTYFQNEAQLDKSGLPSDRFFAERPEGSVSTLKIQRTQQEDSAVYLCASSFLQGELNTEAFFGQGTRLTVV.

This chain joins TRBV5-1 and TRBJ2-3; D perhaps matches TRBD2 (7 bases). The CDR3 is 14 amino acids. The V gene lost 9 bases and the J gene lost 6 bases, with 20 bases spanning the gap. The germline gives CDR1 SGHRS, CDR2 YFSETQ. The CDR3 coding sequence is TGCGCCACTCGAGCCCCGGGGGGCGCGGATACGCAGTATTTT. Amino acids: CATRAPGGADTQYF.

The genes are TRBV7-6 and TRBJ2-2; D is unresolved. The CDR3 has 15 residues. Germline values: CDR1 SGHVS, CDR2 FNYEAQ. V was cut by 0 bases and J by 8 bases, with 13 bases left in between. CDR3 loop: CASSLAPRFNGELFF. The CDR3 DNA follows: TGTGCCAGCAGCTTAGCCCCTCGGTTTAATGGGGAGCTGTTTTTT.